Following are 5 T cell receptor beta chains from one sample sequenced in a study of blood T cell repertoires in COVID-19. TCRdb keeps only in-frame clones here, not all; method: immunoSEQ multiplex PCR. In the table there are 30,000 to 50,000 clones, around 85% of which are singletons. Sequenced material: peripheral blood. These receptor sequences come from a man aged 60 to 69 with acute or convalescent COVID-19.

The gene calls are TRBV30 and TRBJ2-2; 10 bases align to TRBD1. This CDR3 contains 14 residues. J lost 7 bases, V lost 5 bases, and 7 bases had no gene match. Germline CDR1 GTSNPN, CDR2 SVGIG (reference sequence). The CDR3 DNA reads TGTGCCTGGGACAGGGGGCGCTTAGACGGGGAGCTGTTTTTT. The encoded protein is CAWDRGRLDGELFF.

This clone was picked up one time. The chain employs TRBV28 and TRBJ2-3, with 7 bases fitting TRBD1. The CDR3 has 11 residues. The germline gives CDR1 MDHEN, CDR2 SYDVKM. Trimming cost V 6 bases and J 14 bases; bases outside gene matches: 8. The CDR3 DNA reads TGTGCCAGCAGAACCGGGACAGCCTTGTATTTT. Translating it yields CASRTGTALYF.

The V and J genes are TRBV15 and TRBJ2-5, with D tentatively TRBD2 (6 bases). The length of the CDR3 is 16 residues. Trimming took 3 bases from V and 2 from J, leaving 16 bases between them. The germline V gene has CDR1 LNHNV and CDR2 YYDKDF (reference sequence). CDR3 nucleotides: TGTGCCACCAGCAGGTGGGCGGGATTGGATCAAGAGACCCAGTACTTC. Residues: CATSRWAGLDQETQYF.

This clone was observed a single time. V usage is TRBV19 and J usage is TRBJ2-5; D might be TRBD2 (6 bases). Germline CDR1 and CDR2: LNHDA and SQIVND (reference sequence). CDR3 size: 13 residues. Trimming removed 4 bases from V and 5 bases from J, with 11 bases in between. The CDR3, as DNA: TGTGCCAGTAGTACCCCGGGAGTGGAGACCCAGTACTTC. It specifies CASSTPGVETQYF.

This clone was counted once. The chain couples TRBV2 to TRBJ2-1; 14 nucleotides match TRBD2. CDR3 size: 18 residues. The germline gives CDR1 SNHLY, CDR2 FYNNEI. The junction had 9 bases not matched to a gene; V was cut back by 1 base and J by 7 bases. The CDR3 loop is CASSEGIGTSGRWNEQFF. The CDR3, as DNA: TGTGCCAGCAGTGAAGGTATAGGGACTAGCGGGAGATGGAATGAGCAGTTCTTC.